The entry that follows covers one TCR beta chain sequence. Its antigen is not known. This entry is derived from a study of T cell responses to AZD1222 COVID-19 vaccine. The table came from immunoSEQ multiplex PCR; TCRdb's copy has only in-frame clones and leaves some out. The table has around 91,000 clones, more than 70% seen once; the top ten hold under 25%. Study conclusions and caveats: All repertoire sampling was performed exclusively after the peak T cell response. The sample set comprised mostly white British donors with more females, and clonal diversity was possibly underestimated. There were vaccine-associated CD4 TCRs across spike, dominant at 160-218 and 743-854.

The ends were cut back, 6 bases at V and 5 bases at J, with 14 bases in the middle. CDR1 is SGHTA, CDR2 FQGNSA, per germline. CDR3 length: 14 amino acids. This chain joins TRBV7-2 and TRBJ1-5; no clear D. The TCR sequence derives from an adult in good health. The sample here was peripheral blood, taken on day 0 of AZD1222 vaccination. DNA of the CDR3: TGTGCCAGCAGTTATGCATCCGGCGATCAGCCCCAGCATTTT. It yields the protein CASSYASGDQPQHF.